Below, 15 T cell receptor beta chains from the same sample are listed, as sequenced in a study of cytomegalovirus exposure and HLA in healthy donors. Amplification used 60 Vbeta primers and 13 Jbeta primers. Profiling relied on immunoSEQ multiplex PCR, and the TCRdb table lists in-frame clones only, not all of them. The table includes around 180,000 clones, around 86% detected once. Sample: PBMCs. These receptors came from a young woman in good health and CMV-seronegative.

Only a few counts were recorded for this clone. The chain carries TRBV19 and TRBJ1-1; 7 bases align to TRBD1. J gave up 2 bases and V 8 bases, and 8 bases lay outside the gene matches. CDR1 is LNHDA, CDR2 SQIVND, per germline (reference sequence). This CDR3 is built from 14 residues. Here the CDR3 reads CASLRGLGNTEAFF. The CDR3 bases are TGTGCCAGTCTGAGGGGGCTCGGAAACACTGAAGCTTTCTTT.

This clone showed up just once. The rearrangement links TRBV23-1 to TRBJ1-5; a possible D gene is TRBD1 (6 bases). TRBV23-1 is an ORF, and what it does is uncertain. V lost 6 bases and J lost 1, with 16 bases in between. There are 16 residues in the CDR3. CDR3 residues: CASSLSGGLSNQPQHF. CDR3 in DNA: TGCGCCAGCAGCCTGTCGGGGGGCTTGAGCAATCAGCCCCAGCATTTT.

V and J are TRBV6-5 and TRBJ1-1; TRBD1 might be the D (5 bases). V lost 4 bases to trimming and J lost 6 bases, with 18 bases between them. The CDR3 contains 15 residues. Per the germline V gene, CDR1 is MNHEY and CDR2 is SVGAGI. DNA for the CDR3: TGTGCCAGCAGTTCTGGTCAGGGTAATAATCCTGAAGCTTTCTTT. It encodes CASSSGQGNNPEAFF.

The chain recombines TRBV28 with TRBJ2-5; the D gene is possibly TRBD2 (5 bases). The CDR3 length is 14 residues. V was shortened by 5 bases and J by 5 bases, with 15 bases between the two germline ends. Germline V gives CDR1 MDHEN, CDR2 SYDVKM. DNA for the CDR3: TGTGCCAGCAGTCCCTCACAAGCGGTGGAGACCCAGTACTTC. Translated: CASSPSQAVETQYF.

This clone has a single count. CDR3 sequence: CASSLRQGQETQYF. The CDR3 coding sequence is TGTGCCAGCAGCTTACGCCAGGGACAAGAGACCCAGTACTTC. The chain couples TRBV7-3 to TRBJ2-5, with TRBD1 as a possible D gene (5 bases). CDR1 SGHTA and CDR2 FQGTGA come from the germline V gene. Trimming took off 2 bases at V and 2 bases at J, with 9 bases between the two ends. This CDR3 has 14 amino acids.

On this clone: Compared with germline, one end of the junction differs, possibly owing to a read error. Other DNA variants within this sample encode the same CDR3. The rearrangement uses TRBV5-4 and TRBJ2-1; 7 bases agree with TRBD2. The CDR3 extends over 15 amino acids. The germline V gene has CDR1 SGHNT and CDR2 YYREEE (reference sequence). The CDR3 region is CASRPRRGSLNEQFF. CDR3 DNA sequence: TGCGCCAGCAGGCCCCGACGCGGGAGTTTGAATGAGCAGTTCTTC.

The chain combines TRBV6-1 with TRBJ1-1; perhaps TRBD1 as D (6 bases). V was pared by 6 bases and J by 1 base, with 12 bases between. CDR1 MNHNS and CDR2 SASEGT come from the germline V gene. This CDR3 comprises 14 residues. CDR3 in amino acids: CASRKEGGNTEAFF. CDR3 sequence (DNA): TGTGCCAGCAGGAAGGAAGGGGGGAACACTGAAGCTTTCTTT.

This sequence joins TRBV6-5 and TRBJ2-7; unclear D gene. Trimming took off 2 bases at V and 2 bases at J, with 10 bases between the two ends. The CDR3 sequence is 14 residues long. The germline gives CDR1 MNHEY, CDR2 SVGAGI. This CDR3 is CASSYPGATYEQYF. The CDR3 coding sequence is TGTGCCAGCAGTTACCCTGGAGCCACCTACGAGCAGTACTTC.

The chain employs TRBV4-3 and TRBJ1-1, with D unclear. Per germline, CDR1 LGHNA and CDR2 YSLEER. The germline V and J ends were trimmed by 4 bases and 1 base, with 7 bases remaining between them. The CDR3 sequence is 13 residues long. The CDR3 reads CASSLVWNTEAFF. In nucleotides, the CDR3 is TGCGCCAGCAGCCTCGTTTGGAACACTGAAGCTTTCTTT.

This rearrangement joins TRBV5-4 to TRBJ2-5; D gene ambiguous. Gene TRBJ2-7 matches the end of the DNA better, so the J call may be wrong. The germline gives CDR1 SGHNT, CDR2 YYREEE (reference sequence). The CDR3 consists of 14 residues. This CDR3 is CASSLRQHDYEQYF. In DNA form, the CDR3 reads TGTGCCAGCAGCTTAAGACAACATGACTACGAGCAGTACTTC.

CDR3 residues: CASRFATSVDLGTGELFF. DNA for the CDR3: TGTGCAAGTCGCTTCGCGACTAGCGTAGACCTTGGCACCGGGGAGCTGTTTTTT. The chain recombines TRBV12-2 with TRBJ2-2; the tabulated D call, TRBD2, remains unverified against the DNA. TRBV12-2 is given as a pseudogene. The CDR3 length is 18 residues.

The chain is built from TRBV18 and TRBJ1-4; 9 bases align to TRBD1. This CDR3 is 15 amino acids long. Germline assignment: CDR1 KGHSH and CDR2 LQKENI. The trim removed 6 bases at V and 12 bases at J, leaving 14 bases unmatched. This chain's CDR3 is CASSQSSGTGKQLFF. CDR3 nucleotide sequence: TGTGCCAGCTCCCAATCGTCCGGGACAGGGAAGCAACTGTTTTTT.

The J gene is TRBJ2-1, the V gene TRBV4-3, with 8 bases aligning to TRBD2. V dropped 2 bases and J dropped 5; count of bases not matched to a gene: 8. The CDR3 runs 16 residues. Per the germline V gene, CDR1 is LGHNA and CDR2 is YSLEER. The CDR3: CASSQQTGRGDNEQFF. The CDR3 coding sequence is TGCGCCAGCAGCCAACAGACTGGGCGGGGGGACAATGAGCAGTTCTTC.

The gene calls are TRBV9 and TRBJ2-5; 8 nucleotides match TRBD2. V lost 4 bases, J lost 7 bases, and 6 bases stayed unmatched. Per the germline V gene, CDR1 is SGDLS and CDR2 is YYNGEE. The CDR3 is made up of 13 amino acids. Here the CDR3 DNA reads TGTGCCAGCAGCTTCGGGGGGGCCGGGACCCAGTACTTC. It codes for CASSFGGAGTQYF.

This CDR3 is CASSQSGLAGVETQYF. The CDR3 bases are TGCGCCAGCAGCCAATCGGGACTAGCGGGAGTGGAGACCCAGTACTTC. The chain carries TRBV4-1 and TRBJ2-5; TRBD2 aligns across 14 bases. The junction had 4 bases not matched to a gene; V was cut back by 2 bases and J by 5 bases. Germline assignment: CDR1 MGHRA and CDR2 YSYEKL. The CDR3 totals 16 residues.